In its sample, the clone carrying this TCR beta chain was seen once. Each 10 ml fresh peripheral blood draw supplied the PBMCs. The data belong to a study of T cells in Graves' hyperthyroidism and ophthalmopathy. RNA transcripts yielded amplified TCR beta CDR3 regions. HTBI primers were employed in a first-round RT-PCR of the TCR CDR3. Using its own MiXCR run on the multiplex PCR reads, TCRdb lists one record per CDR3 protein. The sample lists some 370,000 distinct CDR3 sequences, 17% occurring once. The source of this sequence is a woman aged 25-40 years with Graves' hyperthyroidism that later progressed to Graves' ophthalmopathy. Sequenced input: blood.

For the CDR3, the DNA is TGTGCCAGGGGTCGTAGGGGAGCTAGGGAGACCCAGTACTTC. Protein: CARGRRGARETQYF. The chain has TRBV28 and TRBJ2-5, with D perhaps matching TRBD1 or TRBD2 (5 bases each). CDR1 is MDHEN and CDR2 is SYDVKM in the germline V gene. This CDR3 is built from 14 residues. Between the trimmed V and J ends, which lost 9 bases and 5 bases, there was a span of 19 bases.